This T cell receptor (beta chain) was identified in a study of spatial heterogeneity in lung cancer. Study at large: A consistent excess of beta-chain over alpha-chain sequences was detected. The study, taken as a whole, reports: Tumor mutation count correlated with how many alpha and beta TCRs expanded intratumorally.

The CDR3 covers 15 residues. V was clipped by 5 bases and J by 0 bases, with 12 bases between them. Germline values: CDR1 SGHTA, CDR2 FQGTGA. The time point is: sample taken at primary tumor resection. Each TCR cDNA molecule bore a unique molecular identifier. TCRdb independently ran MiXCR on the 5' RACE reads; one entry per CDR3 protein. The table includes 15,000 to 20,000 distinct CDR3 sequences, 7% detected once. This clonotype was observed many times. Its antigen is unknown. Sequenced here: lung tumor tissue, sampled at surgery. The chain links TRBV7-3 to TRBJ2-3; possible D gene TRBD2, 6 bases. The receptor comes from a female donor with early-stage non-small cell lung cancer. The CDR3 is CASSPGVTSTDTQYF. The CDR3 region has the DNA TGTGCCAGCAGCCCGGGGGTAACAAGCACAGATACGCAGTATTTT. The variable domain in full, completed from reference TRBV7-3 and TRBJ2-3, reads GAGVSQTPSNKVTEKGKYVELRCDPISGHTALYWYRQSLGQGPEFLIYFQGTGAADDSGLPNDRFFAVRPEGSVSTLKIQRTERGDSAVYLCASSPGVTSTDTQYFGPGTRLTVL.